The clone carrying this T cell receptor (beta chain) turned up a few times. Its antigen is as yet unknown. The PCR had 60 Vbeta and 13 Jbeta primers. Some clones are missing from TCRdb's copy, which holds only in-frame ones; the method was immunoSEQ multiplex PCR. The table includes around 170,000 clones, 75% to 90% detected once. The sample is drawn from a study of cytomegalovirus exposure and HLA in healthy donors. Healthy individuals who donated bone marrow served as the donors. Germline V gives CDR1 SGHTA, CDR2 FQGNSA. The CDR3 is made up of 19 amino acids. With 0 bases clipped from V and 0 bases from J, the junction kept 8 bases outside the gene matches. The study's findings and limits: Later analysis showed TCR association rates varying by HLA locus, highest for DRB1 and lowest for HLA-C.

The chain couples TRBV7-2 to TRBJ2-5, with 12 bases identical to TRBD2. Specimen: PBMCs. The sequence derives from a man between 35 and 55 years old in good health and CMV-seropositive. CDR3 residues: CASSLAQGRLAGDQETQYF. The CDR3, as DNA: TGTGCCAGCAGCTTAGCGCAAGGAAGACTAGCGGGGGACCAAGAGACCCAGTACTTC.